The T cell receptor (beta chain) under discussion was sequenced for a study of shared clonotypes between healthy human individuals. For this clone: The target antigen is unknown.

Original methodology: As immunoSEQ supplied junction-only sequences (without quality scores), filtering differed. Clones were read by immunoSEQ multiplex PCR, and TCRdb kept only the in-frame ones, dropping some. The D gene and trimming were derived from the DNA, and the V and J assignments and clone size from that table. Of 1.5 million to 1.9 million clones listed, approximately 98% are singletons. Study-level results: Across a handful of donors, naive CD4 shared roughly 5.2%, naive CD8 under 4%, memory CD4 about 2.5%, memory CD8 0.4% to 0.5%.

V lost 0 bases and J 8 bases, leaving 20 bases between the germline ends. The germline gives CDR1 MGHRA, CDR2 YSYEKL. The CDR3 is 17 residues long. The TCR originated in a man under 40 in good health. The V and J genes are TRBV4-1 and TRBJ2-1; weak D call: TRBD2 (6 bases). The sample was naive CD4+ T cells sorted from blood. As to subset: CD45RA+ positively selected. The CDR3 here is CASSQDSAGSFSDEQFF. DNA of the CDR3: TGCGCCAGCAGCCAAGATTCAGCCGGGAGCTTCTCCGATGAGCAGTTCTTC.